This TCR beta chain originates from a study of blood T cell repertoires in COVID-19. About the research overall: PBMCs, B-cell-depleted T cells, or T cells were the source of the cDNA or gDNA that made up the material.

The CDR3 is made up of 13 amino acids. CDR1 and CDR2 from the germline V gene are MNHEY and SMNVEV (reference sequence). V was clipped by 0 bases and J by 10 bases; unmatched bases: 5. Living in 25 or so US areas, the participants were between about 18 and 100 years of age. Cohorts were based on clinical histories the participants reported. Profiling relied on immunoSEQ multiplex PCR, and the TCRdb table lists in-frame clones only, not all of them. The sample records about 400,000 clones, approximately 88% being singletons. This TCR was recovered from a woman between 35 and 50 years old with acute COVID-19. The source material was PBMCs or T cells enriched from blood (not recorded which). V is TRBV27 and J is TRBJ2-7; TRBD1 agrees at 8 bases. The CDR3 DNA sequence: TGTGCCAGCAGTTTATCGGCAGGGGGCAAACAGTACTTC. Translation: CASSLSAGGKQYF.